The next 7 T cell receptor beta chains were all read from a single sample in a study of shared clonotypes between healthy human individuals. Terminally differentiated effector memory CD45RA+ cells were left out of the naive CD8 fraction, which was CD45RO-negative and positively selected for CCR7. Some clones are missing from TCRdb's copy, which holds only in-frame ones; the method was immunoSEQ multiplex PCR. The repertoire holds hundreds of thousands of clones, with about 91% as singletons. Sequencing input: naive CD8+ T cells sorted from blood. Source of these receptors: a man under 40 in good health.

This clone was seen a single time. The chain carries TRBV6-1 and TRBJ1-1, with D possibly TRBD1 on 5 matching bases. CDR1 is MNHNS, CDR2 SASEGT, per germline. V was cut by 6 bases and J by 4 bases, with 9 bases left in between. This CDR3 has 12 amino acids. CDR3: CASRPRGTEAFF. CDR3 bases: TGTGCCAGCAGACCTAGGGGCACTGAAGCTTTCTTT.

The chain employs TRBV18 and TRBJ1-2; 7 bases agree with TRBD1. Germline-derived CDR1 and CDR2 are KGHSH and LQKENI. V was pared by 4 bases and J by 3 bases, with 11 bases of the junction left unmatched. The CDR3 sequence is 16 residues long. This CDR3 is CASSRRRDSKDYGYTF. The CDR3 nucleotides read TGTGCCAGCTCACGCAGGCGGGACAGTAAAGACTATGGCTACACCTTC. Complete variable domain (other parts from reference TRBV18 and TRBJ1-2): NAGVMQNPRHLVRRRGQEARLRCSPMKGHSHVYWYRQLPEEGLKFMVYLQKENIIDESGMPKERFSAEFPKEGPSILRIQQVVRGDSAAYFCASSRRRDSKDYGYTFGSGTRLTVV.

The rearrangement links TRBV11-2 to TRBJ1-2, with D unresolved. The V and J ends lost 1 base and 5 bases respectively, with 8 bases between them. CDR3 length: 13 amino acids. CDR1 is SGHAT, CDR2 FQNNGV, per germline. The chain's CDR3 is CASSLVAGYGYTF. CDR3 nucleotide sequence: TGTGCCAGCAGCTTAGTTGCGGGTTATGGCTACACCTTC.

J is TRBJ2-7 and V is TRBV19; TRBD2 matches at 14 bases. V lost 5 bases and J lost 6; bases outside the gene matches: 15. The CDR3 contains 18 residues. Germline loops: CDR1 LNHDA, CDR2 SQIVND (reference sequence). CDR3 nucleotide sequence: TGTGCCAGTAGTCCAAGACTAGCGGGAGGGCCTTCCCCTTCCGAGCAGTACTTC. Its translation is CASSPRLAGGPSPSEQYF.

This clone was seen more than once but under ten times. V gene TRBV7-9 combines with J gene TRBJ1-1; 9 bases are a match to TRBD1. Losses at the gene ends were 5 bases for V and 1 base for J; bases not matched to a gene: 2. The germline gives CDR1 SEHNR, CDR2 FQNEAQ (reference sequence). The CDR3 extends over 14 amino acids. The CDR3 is CASSPGQGNTEAFF. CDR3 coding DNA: TGTGCCAGCAGCCCGGGACAGGGGAACACTGAAGCTTTCTTT.

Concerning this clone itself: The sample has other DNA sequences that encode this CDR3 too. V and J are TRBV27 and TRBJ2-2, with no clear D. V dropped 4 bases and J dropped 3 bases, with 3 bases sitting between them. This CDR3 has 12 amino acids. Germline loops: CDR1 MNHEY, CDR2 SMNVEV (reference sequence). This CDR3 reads CASSSYTGELFF. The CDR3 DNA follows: TGTGCCAGCAGTTCATACACCGGGGAGCTGTTTTTT.

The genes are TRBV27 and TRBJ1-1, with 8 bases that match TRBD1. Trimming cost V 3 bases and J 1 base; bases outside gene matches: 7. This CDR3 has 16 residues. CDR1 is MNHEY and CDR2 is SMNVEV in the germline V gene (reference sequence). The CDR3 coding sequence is TGTGCCAGCAGTTTTGATTGGGGGACAGGGAACACTGAAGCTTTCTTT. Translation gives CASSFDWGTGNTEAFF.